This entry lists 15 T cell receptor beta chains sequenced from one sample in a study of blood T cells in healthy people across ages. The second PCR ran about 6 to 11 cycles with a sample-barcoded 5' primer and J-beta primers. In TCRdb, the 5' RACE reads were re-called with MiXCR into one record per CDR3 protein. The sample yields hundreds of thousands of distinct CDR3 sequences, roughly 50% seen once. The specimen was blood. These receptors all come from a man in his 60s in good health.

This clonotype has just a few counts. CDR3 loop: CASSVGAGLYNEQFF. CDR3 coding DNA: TGTGCCAGCAGCGTAGGGGCGGGGCTCTACAATGAGCAGTTCTTC. The V call is TRBV9, the J call TRBJ2-1; possibly TRBD2 for D (6 bases). The CDR3 covers 15 residues. The V gene lost 0 bases and the J gene lost 3 bases, with 10 bases spanning the gap. Germline V gives CDR1 SGDLS, CDR2 YYNGEE.

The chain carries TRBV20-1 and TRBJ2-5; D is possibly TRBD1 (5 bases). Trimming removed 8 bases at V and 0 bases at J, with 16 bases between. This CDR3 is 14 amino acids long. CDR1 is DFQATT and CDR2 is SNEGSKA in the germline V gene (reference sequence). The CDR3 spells CSPLWGHNQETQYF. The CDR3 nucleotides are TGCAGTCCCCTTTGGGGCCACAACCAAGAGACCCAGTACTTC.

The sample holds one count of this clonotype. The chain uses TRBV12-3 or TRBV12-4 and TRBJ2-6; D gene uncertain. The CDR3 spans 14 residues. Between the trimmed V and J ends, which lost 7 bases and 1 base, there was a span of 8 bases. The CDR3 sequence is CASTRRSGANVLTF. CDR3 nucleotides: TGTGCCAGCACCCGGAGATCTGGGGCCAACGTCCTGACTTTC.

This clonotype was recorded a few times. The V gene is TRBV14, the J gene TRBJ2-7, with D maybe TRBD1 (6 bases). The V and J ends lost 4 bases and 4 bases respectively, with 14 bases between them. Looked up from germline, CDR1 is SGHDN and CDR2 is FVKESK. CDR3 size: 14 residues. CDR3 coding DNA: TGTGCCAGCAGCCCATCAGGGGTGGGATACGAGCAGTACTTC. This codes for CASSPSGVGYEQYF.

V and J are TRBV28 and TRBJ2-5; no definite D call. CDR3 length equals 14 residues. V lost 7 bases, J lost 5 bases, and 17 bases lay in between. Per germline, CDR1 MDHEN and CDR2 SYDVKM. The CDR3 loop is CASKPALGWETQYF. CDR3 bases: TGTGCCAGCAAGCCGGCCCTGGGGTGGGAGACCCAGTACTTC. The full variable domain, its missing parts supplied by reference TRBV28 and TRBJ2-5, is DVKVTQSSRYLVKRTGEKVFLECVQDMDHENMFWYRQDPGLGLRLIYFSYDVKMKEKGDIPEGYSVSREKKERFSLILESASTNQTSMYLCASKPALGWETQYFGPGTRLLVL.

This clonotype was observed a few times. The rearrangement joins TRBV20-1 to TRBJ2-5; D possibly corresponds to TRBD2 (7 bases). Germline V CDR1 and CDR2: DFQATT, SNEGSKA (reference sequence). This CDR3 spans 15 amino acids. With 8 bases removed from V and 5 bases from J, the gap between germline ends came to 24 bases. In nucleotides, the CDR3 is TGCAGTACAAGGGGGGGAGCTAGCCGTCTTGAGACCCAGTACTTC. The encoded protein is CSTRGGASRLETQYF.

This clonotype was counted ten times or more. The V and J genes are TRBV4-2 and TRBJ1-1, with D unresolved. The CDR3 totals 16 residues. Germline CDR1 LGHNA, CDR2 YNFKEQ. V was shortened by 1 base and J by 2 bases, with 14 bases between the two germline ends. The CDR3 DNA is TGTGCCAGCAGCCAAGTTGGAGGTCAGATAAACACTGAAGCTTTCTTT. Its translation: CASSQVGGQINTEAFF.

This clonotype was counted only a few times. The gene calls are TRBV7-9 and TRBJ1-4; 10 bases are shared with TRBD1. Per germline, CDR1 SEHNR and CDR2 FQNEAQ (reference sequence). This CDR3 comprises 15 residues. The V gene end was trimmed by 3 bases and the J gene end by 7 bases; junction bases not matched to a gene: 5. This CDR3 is CASSFGTGDGEKLFF. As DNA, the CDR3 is TGTGCCAGCAGCTTCGGGACAGGGGACGGTGAAAAACTGTTTTTT.

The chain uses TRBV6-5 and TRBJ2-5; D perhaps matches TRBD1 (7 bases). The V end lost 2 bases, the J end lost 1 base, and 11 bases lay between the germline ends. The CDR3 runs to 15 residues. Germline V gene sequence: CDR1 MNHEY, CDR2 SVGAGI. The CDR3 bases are TGTGCCAGCAGTTACGGAGGGACAGCCCAAGAGACCCAGTACTTC. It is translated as CASSYGGTAQETQYF.

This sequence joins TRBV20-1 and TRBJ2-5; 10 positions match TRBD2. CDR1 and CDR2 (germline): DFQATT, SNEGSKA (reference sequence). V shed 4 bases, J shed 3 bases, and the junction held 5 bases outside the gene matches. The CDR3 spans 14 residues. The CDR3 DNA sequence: TGCAGTGCTATAATAGGACTAGCGGAAGAGACCCAGTACTTC. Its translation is CSAIIGLAEETQYF.

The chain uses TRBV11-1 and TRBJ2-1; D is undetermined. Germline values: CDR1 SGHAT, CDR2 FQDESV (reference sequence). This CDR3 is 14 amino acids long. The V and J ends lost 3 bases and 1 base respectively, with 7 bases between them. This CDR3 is CASSFLGSYNEQFF. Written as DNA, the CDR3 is TGTGCCAGCAGCTTTCTGGGGTCCTACAATGAGCAGTTCTTC. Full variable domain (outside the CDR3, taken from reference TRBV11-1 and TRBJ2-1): EAEVAQSPRYKITEKSQAVAFWCDPISGHATLYWYRQILGQGPELLVQFQDESVVDDSQLPKDRFSAERLKGVDSTLKIQPAELGDSAMYLCASSFLGSYNEQFFGPGTRLTVL.

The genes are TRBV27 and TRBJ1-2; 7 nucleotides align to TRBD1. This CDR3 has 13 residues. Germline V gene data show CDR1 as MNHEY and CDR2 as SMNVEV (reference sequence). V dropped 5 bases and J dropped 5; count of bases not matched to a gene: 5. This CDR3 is CASSARDSYGYTF. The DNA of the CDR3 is TGTGCCAGCAGTGCACGGGACAGTTATGGCTACACCTTC.

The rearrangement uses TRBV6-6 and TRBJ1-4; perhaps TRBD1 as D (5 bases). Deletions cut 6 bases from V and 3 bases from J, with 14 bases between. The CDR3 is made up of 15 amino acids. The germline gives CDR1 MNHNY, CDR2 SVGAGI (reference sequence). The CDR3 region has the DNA TGTGCCAGCAGCTACACGGGGGTAGCTAATGAAAAACTGTTTTTT. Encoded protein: CASSYTGVANEKLFF.

The CDR3 region has the DNA TGCGCCAGCAGTCTATGGCCTGGGGCCAACGTCCTGACTTTC. As protein: CASSLWPGANVLTF. The chain combines TRBV5-1 with TRBJ2-6; the D is unclear. Trimming took 5 bases from V and 2 from J, leaving 8 bases between them. Germline V gene sequence: CDR1 SGHRS, CDR2 YFSETQ. The CDR3 totals 14 residues.

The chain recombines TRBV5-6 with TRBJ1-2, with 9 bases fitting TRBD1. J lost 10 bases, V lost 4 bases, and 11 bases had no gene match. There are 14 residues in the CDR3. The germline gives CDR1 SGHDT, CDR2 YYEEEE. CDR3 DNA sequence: TGTGCCAGCAGCCTGGACAGGGGCCGGTTGGACTACACCTTC. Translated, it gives CASSLDRGRLDYTF.